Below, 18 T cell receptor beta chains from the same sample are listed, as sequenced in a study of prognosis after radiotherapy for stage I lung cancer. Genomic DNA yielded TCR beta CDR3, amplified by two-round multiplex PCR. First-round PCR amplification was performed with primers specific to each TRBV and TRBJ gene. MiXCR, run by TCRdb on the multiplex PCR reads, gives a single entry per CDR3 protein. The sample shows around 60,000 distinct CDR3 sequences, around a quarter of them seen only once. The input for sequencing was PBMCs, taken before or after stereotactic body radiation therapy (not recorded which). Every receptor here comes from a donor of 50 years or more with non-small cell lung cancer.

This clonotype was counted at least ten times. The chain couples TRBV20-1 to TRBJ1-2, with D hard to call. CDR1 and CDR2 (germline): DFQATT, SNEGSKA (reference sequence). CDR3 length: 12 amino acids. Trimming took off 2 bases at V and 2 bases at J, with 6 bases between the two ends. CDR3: CSARLDNYGYTF. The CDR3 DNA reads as TGCAGTGCTAGACTCGACAACTATGGCTACACCTTC.

The CDR3: CASMVTGTAVEQYF. In DNA form, the CDR3 reads TGTGCCAGCATGGTGACAGGGACAGCTGTCGAGCAGTACTTC. The rearrangement joins TRBV2 to TRBJ2-7; 7 nucleotides align to TRBD1. CDR1 is SNHLY, CDR2 FYNNEI, per germline. V shed 7 bases, J shed 6 bases, and the junction held 12 bases outside the gene matches. The CDR3 has 14 amino acids.

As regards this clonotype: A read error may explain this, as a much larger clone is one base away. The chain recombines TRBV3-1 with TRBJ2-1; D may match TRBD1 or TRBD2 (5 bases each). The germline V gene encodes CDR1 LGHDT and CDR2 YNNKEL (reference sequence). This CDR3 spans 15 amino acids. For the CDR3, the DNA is TGTGCCAGCAGACAAGAGGGGACCCTAGGGAATGAGCAGTTCTTC. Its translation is CASRQEGTLGNEQFF.

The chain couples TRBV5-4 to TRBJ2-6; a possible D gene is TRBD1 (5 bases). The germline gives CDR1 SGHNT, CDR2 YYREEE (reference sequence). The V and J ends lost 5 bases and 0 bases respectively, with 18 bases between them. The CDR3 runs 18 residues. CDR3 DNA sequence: TGTGCCAGCAGAAGAAGAGGCGGCAGGGTCTCTGGGGCCAACGTCCTGACTTTC. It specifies CASRRRGGRVSGANVLTF.

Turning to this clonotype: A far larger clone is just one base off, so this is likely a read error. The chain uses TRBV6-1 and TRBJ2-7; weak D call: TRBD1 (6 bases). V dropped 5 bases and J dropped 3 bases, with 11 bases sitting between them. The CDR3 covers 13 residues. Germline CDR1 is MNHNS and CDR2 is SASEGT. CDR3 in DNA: TGTGCCAGCAGTTCGGGACATAGCTACGAGCAGTACTTC. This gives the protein CASSSGHSYEQYF.

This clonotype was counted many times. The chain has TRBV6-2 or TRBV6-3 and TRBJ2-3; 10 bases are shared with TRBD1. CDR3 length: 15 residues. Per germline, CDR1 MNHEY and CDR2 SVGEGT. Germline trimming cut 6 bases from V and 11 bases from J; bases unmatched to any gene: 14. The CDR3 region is CASSPTGTGAPWQYF. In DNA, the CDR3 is TGTGCCAGCAGCCCGACCGGGACAGGGGCCCCGTGGCAGTATTTT.

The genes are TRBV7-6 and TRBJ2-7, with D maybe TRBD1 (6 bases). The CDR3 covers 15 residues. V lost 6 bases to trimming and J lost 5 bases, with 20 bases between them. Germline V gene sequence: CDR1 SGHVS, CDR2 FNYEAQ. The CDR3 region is CASSPRTVVVDEQYF. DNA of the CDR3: TGTGCCAGCAGTCCCCGGACAGTGGTCGTGGACGAGCAGTACTTC.

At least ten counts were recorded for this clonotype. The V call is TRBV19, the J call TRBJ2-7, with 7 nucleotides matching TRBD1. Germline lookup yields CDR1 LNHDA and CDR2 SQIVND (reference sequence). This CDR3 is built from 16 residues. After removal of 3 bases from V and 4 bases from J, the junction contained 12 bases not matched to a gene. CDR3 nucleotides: TGTGCCAGTAGTATCAGACCCCTCCGACAGGGATACGAGCAGTACTTC. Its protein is CASSIRPLRQGYEQYF.

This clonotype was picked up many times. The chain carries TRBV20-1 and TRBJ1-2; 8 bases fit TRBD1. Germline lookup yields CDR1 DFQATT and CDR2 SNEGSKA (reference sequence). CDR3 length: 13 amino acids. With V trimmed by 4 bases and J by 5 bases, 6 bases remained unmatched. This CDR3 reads CSATSGQGYGYTF. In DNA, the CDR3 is TGCAGTGCTACCTCCGGACAGGGTTATGGCTACACCTTC.

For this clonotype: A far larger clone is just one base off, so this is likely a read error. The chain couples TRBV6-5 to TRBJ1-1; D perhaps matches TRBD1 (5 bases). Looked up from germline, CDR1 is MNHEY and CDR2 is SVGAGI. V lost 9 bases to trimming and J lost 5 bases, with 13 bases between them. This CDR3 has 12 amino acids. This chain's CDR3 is CARSQGSTEAFF. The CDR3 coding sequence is TGTGCCAGAAGTCAGGGAAGTACTGAAGCTTTCTTT.

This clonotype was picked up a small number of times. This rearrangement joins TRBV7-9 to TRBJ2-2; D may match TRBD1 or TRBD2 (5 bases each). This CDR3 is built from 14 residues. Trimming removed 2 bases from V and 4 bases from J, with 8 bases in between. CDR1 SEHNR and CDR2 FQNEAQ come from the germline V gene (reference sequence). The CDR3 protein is CASSLQGVTGELFF. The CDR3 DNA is TGTGCCAGCAGCTTACAGGGAGTCACCGGGGAGCTGTTTTTT.

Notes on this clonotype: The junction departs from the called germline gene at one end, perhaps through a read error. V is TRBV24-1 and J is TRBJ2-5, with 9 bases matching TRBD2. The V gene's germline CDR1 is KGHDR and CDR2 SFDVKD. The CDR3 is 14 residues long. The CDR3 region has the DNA TGTGCCAACAGTGGAGCGGGAGGACAAGAGACCCAGTACTTC. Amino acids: CANSGAGGQETQYF.

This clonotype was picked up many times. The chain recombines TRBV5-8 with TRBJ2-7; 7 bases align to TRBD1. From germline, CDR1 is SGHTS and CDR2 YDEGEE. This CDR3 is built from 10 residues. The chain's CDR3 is CASSLDLGQV. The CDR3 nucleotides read TGTGCCAGCAGCTTAGACCTGGGACAGGTC.

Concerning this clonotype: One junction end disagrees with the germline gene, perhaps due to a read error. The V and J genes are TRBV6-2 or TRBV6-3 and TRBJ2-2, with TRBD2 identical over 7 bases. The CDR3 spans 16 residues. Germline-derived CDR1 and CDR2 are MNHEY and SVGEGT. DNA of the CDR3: TGTGCCAGCGGACCCCCGGAGGCGGGGGTTACCGGGGATCTGTTTTTT. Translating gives CASGPPEAGVTGDLFF.

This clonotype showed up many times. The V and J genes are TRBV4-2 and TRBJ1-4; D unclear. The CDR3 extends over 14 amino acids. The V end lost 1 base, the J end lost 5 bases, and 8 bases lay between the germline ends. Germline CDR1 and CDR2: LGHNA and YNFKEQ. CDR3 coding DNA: TGTGCCAGCAGCCAAGGAGACGAGAATGAAAAACTGTTTTTT. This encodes CASSQGDENEKLFF.

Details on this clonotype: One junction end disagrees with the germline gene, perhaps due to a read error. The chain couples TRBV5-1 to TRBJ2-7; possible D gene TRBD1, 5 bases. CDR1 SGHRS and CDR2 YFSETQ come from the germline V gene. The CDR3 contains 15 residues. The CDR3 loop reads CSSSLDWGRSYDQYF. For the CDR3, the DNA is TGCTCCAGCAGCTTGGATTGGGGCCGATCCTACGATCAGTACTTC.

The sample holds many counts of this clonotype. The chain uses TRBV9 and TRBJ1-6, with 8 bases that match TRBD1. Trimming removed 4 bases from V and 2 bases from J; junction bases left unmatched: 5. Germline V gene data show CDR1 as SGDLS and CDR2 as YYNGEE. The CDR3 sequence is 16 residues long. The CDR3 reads CASSLQDRAYNSPLHF. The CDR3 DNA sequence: TGTGCCAGCAGCCTCCAGGACAGGGCCTATAATTCACCCCTCCACTTT. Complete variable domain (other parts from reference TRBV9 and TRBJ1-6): DSGVTQTPKHLITATGQRVTLRCSPRSGDLSVYWYQQSLDQGLQFLIQYYNGEERAKGNILERFSAQQFPDLHSELNLSSLELGDSALYFCASSLQDRAYNSPLHFGNGTRLTVT.

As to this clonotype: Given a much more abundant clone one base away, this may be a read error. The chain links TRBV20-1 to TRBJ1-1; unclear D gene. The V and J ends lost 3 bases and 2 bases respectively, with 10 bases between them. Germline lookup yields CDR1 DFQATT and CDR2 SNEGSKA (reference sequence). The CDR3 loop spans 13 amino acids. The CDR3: CSASTALNTEAFF. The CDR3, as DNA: TGCAGTGCTAGTACAGCGCTAAACACTGAAGCTTTCTTT.